This T cell receptor (beta chain) was found in a study of tumor-infiltrating lymphocytes in oesophageal squamous cell carcinoma listed by TCRdb under 2016. The CDR3 contains 15 residues, cysteine and phenylalanine counted. Only the CDR3 part of the read is kept: 45 bases, read in frame from the first base. V is pruned by 3 bases and J by 6 bases, leaving 7 bases of the junction without a gene match. In the germline V gene, CDR1 corresponds to MNHNS and CDR2 to SASEGT. This clonotype counts as medium-sized (0.01 to 0.1%). No cognate antigen has been identified for it. Base-call qualities are not available, and no considerably larger clone is one nucleotide away. The library was made by PCR. Data came from an Illumina HiSeq 2000. Clones were called with MiXCR by TCRdb after fastp trimmed the public reads at Q25, and only in-frame beta chains were retained. Duplicate CDR3 protein sequences are folded into a single record with the most common DNA and genes. Counted in this sample were some 9,900 distinct CDR3 sequences; roughly 53% of them appeared once. Roughly 38% of the sample lies in the top ten.

The rearrangement joined TRBV6-1 to TRBJ2-7; 11 junctional bases match TRBD1. This clonotype originated in a female donor with esophageal squamous cell carcinoma. What was sequenced was esophageal tumor tissue. The DNA reads as follows: TGTGCCAGCAGTGAGTTGGAGGACAGGGGGCCCGAGCAGTACTTC. It codes for CASSELEDRGPEQYF.